These 9 T cell receptor beta chains were all obtained from the same sample, sequenced in a study of blood T cell repertoires in COVID-19. Method: immunoSEQ multiplex PCR; TCRdb's copy keeps in-frame clones and lacks some. The data show 60,000 to 70,000 clones, with about 80% seen just once and approximately 6.6% held by the top ten. What was sequenced was peripheral blood. These receptors were obtained from a man aged 55-75 years with acute or convalescent COVID-19.

The chain links TRBV5-1 to TRBJ1-5, with unresolved D. This CDR3 spans 14 amino acids. The V gene's germline CDR1 is SGHRS and CDR2 YFSETQ. Trimming left V 0 bases short and J 3 bases short, with 7 bases between. The CDR3 DNA reads TGCGCCAGCAGCTTGGGACACTCCAATCAGCCCCAGCATTTT. Protein sequence: CASSLGHSNQPQHF.

This chain connects TRBV3-1 (or the pseudogene TRBV3-2) to TRBJ1-2; perhaps TRBD1 as D (6 bases). There are 14 residues in the CDR3. V gave up 6 bases and J gave up 5 bases, with 16 bases separating them. Germline V gives CDR1 LGHDT, CDR2 YNNKEL (reference sequence). CDR3 sequence reads: CASRPTGEGYGYTF. CDR3 DNA: TGTGCCAGCAGACCGACAGGTGAAGGATATGGCTACACCTTC.

The chain combines TRBV27 with TRBJ2-7; 9 bases are a match to TRBD1. CDR3 size: 18 residues. Per germline, CDR1 MNHEY and CDR2 SMNVEV (reference sequence). Trimming at V came to 0 bases and at J to 6 bases, leaving 15 bases not matched to a gene. Here the CDR3 DNA reads TGTGCCAGCAGTTTATCGGAGGGACAGGGAGGGGTTTTGGGCGAGCAGTACTTC. Translated: CASSLSEGQGGVLGEQYF.

Here the CDR3 DNA reads TGTGCCAGCAGCCCCTCTGGGCGGGGGTTTCCAGATACGCAGTATTTT. Residues: CASSPSGRGFPDTQYF. The chain couples TRBV6-2 or TRBV6-3 to TRBJ2-3; 7 bases are shared with TRBD2. CDR3 length: 16 residues. V trimming: 6 bases; J trimming: 4 bases; junction bases outside the gene matches: 13. The germline V gene has CDR1 MNHEY and CDR2 SVGEGT.

V is TRBV3-1 (or the pseudogene TRBV3-2) and J is TRBJ2-3; TRBD1 matches 8 bases. The trim removed 2 bases at V and 1 base at J, leaving 5 bases unmatched. CDR1 LGHDT and CDR2 YNNKEL come from the germline V gene (reference sequence). This CDR3 spans 16 amino acids. This chain's CDR3 is CASSQHPTGGTDTQYF. Written as DNA, the CDR3 is TGTGCCAGCAGCCAACATCCGACAGGGGGCACAGATACGCAGTATTTT.

V and J are TRBV30 and TRBJ2-5, with 10 bases matching TRBD2. Germline lookup yields CDR1 GTSNPN and CDR2 SVGIG (reference sequence). This CDR3 comprises 15 residues. Trimming cost V 2 bases and J 7 bases; bases outside gene matches: 10. Here the CDR3 DNA reads TGTGCCTGGAGTCGGTCTAGCGGGGGCCCAGGGACCCAGTACTTC. This codes for CAWSRSSGGPGTQYF.

The V call is TRBV7-9, the J call TRBJ1-1, with 7 nucleotides matching TRBD1. There are 17 residues in the CDR3. Looked up from germline, CDR1 is SEHNR and CDR2 is FQNEAQ (reference sequence). J lost 0 bases, V lost 3 bases, and 10 bases had no gene match. CDR3 DNA: TGTGCCAGCAGCTTGCGGCCGACGACAGGGTTGAACACTGAAGCTTTCTTT. Translated, it gives CASSLRPTTGLNTEAFF.

The chain is built from TRBV4-3 and TRBJ1-4; 8 nucleotides agree with TRBD1. V dropped 1 base and J dropped 0; count of bases not matched to a gene: 10. The germline gives CDR1 LGHNA, CDR2 YSLEER. The CDR3 sequence is 19 residues long. Here the CDR3 reads CASSQVAGTGAATNEKLFF. CDR3 sequence (DNA): TGCGCCAGCAGCCAAGTGGCCGGGACAGGAGCTGCAACTAATGAAAAACTGTTTTTT.

The CDR3 here is CASSFGTSTDTQYF. For the CDR3, the DNA is TGTGCCAGCAGCTTTGGGACAAGCACAGATACGCAGTATTTT. V gene TRBV3-1 (or the pseudogene TRBV3-2) combines with J gene TRBJ2-3, with D tentatively TRBD1 (6 bases). In germline, CDR1 is LGHDT, CDR2 YNNKEL (reference sequence). This CDR3 has 14 amino acids. Deletions cut 5 bases from V and 0 bases from J, with 9 bases between.